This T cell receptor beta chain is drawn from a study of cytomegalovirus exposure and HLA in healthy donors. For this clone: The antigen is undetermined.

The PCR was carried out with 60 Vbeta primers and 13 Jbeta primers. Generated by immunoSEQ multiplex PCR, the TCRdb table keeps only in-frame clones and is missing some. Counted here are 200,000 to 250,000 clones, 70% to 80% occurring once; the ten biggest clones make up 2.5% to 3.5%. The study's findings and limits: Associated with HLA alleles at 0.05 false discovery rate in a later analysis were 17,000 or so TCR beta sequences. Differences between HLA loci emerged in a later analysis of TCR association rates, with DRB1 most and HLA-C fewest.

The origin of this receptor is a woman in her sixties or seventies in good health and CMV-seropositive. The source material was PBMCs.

Here the CDR3 DNA reads TGTGCCAGCAGCTTGTTCGGCAACTACACAGATACGCAGTATTTT. Protein sequence: CASSLFGNYTDTQYF. The rearrangement links TRBV5-6 to TRBJ2-3; no reliable D call. The length of the CDR3 is 15 residues. CDR1 is SGHDT and CDR2 is YYEEEE in the germline V gene. V lost 1 base and J lost 2, with 11 bases in between. Variable domain in full (rest from reference TRBV5-6 and TRBJ2-3): DAGVTQSPTHLIKTRGQQVTLRCSPKSGHDTVSWYQQALGQGPQFIFQYYEEEERQRGNFPDRFSGHQFPNYSSELNVNALLLGDSALYLCASSLFGNYTDTQYFGPGTRLTVL.